This entry features one TCR beta chain sequence. This record comes from a study of blood T cell repertoires in COVID-19. Study-wide context: Acute and convalescent COVID-19 samples came from the United States, Italy and Spain. T cells, B-cell-depleted T cells, or PBMCs supplied cDNA or gDNA.

Per the study methods: How many nucleated cells were present was estimated from reference gene primer amplification. Some clones are missing from TCRdb's copy, which holds only in-frame ones; the method was immunoSEQ multiplex PCR. V, J and clone size reflect that table, while D and trimming were determined from the DNA. The repertoire has about 51,000 clones, around 84% of them found once; the top ten carry approximately 2.4%. The source of this sequence is a man aged 45-65 years with acute or convalescent COVID-19. The sample was peripheral blood.

The CDR3 DNA reads TGTGCCAGCAGCCGACAGGGGTGGGACTATGGCTACACCTTC. This codes for CASSRQGWDYGYTF. This sequence joins TRBV5-5 and TRBJ1-2, with TRBD1 matching 8 bases. J lost 3 bases, V lost 4 bases, and 5 bases had no gene match. The CDR3 sequence is 14 residues long. CDR1 is SGHKS and CDR2 is YYEKEE in the germline V gene (reference sequence).